A single TCR beta chain is shown here with its context. The method was immunoSEQ multiplex PCR; TCRdb's version includes in-frame clones alone and lacks a portion of them. This sample carries around 200,000 clones, over 75% of them seen once, and the ten largest clones take approximately 10%. The trim removed 4 bases at V and 1 base at J, leaving 4 bases unmatched. CDR3 length: 15 amino acids. From germline, CDR1 is SGDLS and CDR2 YYNGEE. The data were obtained in a study of blood T cell repertoires in COVID-19. This sequence originates from a human donor with active or convalescent COVID-19. The donor label of this sample is uncertain. V and J are TRBV9 and TRBJ2-1, with TRBD1 matching 8 bases. The sequenced material came from peripheral blood. The CDR3 protein is CASSPGQGSYNEQFF. The CDR3 nucleotides are TGTGCCAGCAGCCCAGGACAGGGATCCTACAATGAGCAGTTCTTC.